This T cell receptor beta chain stems from a study of shared clonotypes between healthy human individuals. The CDR3 loop spans 12 amino acids. V was shortened by 5 bases and J by 4 bases, with 9 bases between the two germline ends. Per germline, CDR1 LNHDA and CDR2 SQIVND (reference sequence). Profiled with immunoSEQ multiplex PCR; TCRdb holds only in-frame clones, not every one. The sample gives more than 1.2 million clones, about 98.5% of which show up once; roughly 0.36% is in the top ten. The genes are TRBV19 and TRBJ2-7; unclear D gene. The sequenced sample consisted of naive CD4+ T cells sorted from blood. Subset noted: CD45RA+ positively selected. This receptor was obtained from a man in his thirties or forties in good health. CDR3 amino acids: CASSAADYEQYF. CDR3 DNA: TGTGCCAGTAGTGCCGCAGATTACGAGCAGTACTTC.